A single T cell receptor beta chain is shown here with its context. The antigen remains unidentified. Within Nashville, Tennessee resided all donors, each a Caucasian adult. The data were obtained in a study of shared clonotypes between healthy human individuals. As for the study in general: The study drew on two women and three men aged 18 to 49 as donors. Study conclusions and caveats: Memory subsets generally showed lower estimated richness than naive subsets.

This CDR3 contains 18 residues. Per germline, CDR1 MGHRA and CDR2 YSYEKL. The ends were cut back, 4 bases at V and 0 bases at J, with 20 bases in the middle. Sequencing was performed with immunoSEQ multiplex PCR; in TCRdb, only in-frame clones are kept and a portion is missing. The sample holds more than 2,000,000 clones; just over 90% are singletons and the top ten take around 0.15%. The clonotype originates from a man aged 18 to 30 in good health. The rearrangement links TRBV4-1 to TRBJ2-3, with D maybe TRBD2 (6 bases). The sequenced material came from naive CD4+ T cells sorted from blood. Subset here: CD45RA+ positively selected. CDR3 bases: TGCGCCAGCAGCCCAAGAGAGTGGGTAGCGGTAAGCACAGATACGCAGTATTTT. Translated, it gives CASSPREWVAVSTDTQYF.